The entry that follows covers one T cell receptor (beta chain) sequence. Antigen specificity is unknown. Both 60 Vbeta primers and 13 Jbeta primers went into the PCR. The data were produced by immunoSEQ multiplex PCR, yet TCRdb's version contains in-frame clones alone and is incomplete. The data hold 100,000 to 120,000 clones, with around 70% observed a single time. The record originates from a study of cytomegalovirus exposure and HLA in healthy donors. Turning to the study itself: Genotyping showed about 80% of roughly 390 donors falling in the Caucasian-associated ancestry cluster.

Germline loops: CDR1 ENHRY, CDR2 SYGVKD. Trimming pared 5 bases from V and 1 base from J, leaving 8 bases between. This CDR3 contains 13 residues. Study-level results: What a later analysis reportedly showed was that an Asian-associated ancestry cluster had fewer N-insertions than the roughly 700-donor mean. Researchers catalogued some 160 TCR beta chains as cytomegalovirus-associated. Most subjects had HLA-A and HLA-B alleles reportedly predicted accurately by TCR beta sequences.

Source material: PBMCs. This receptor was obtained from a man aged 30 to 39 in good health and CMV-seronegative. The chain employs TRBV10-3 and TRBJ2-5, with D possibly matching TRBD2 (6 bases). The CDR3 DNA reads as TGTGCCATCAGTAGGGAGGTCCAAGAGACCCAGTACTTC. Translated: CAISREVQETQYF.